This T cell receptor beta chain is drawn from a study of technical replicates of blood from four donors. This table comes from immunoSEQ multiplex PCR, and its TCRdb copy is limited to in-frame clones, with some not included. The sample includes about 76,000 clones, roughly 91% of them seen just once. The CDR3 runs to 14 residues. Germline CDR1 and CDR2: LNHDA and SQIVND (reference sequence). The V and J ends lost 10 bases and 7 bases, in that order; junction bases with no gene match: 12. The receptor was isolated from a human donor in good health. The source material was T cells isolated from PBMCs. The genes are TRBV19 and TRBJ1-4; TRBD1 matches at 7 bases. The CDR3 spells CATKYRGRGEKLFF. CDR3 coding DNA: TGTGCCACCAAATACAGGGGAAGGGGTGAAAAACTGTTTTTT.